Listed below are T cell receptor beta chains from one sample, sequenced in a study of blood T cell repertoires in COVID-19. TCRdb's table, derived via immunoSEQ multiplex PCR, lists solely in-frame clones and lacks some. Here the sample spans over 90,000 clones, roughly nine tenths being singletons. Source material: peripheral blood. Receptors were obtained from a man over 45 in a cohort sampled during active COVID-19. Both conserved end residues are part of each CDR3. D genes are given only for firm matches. Size is omitted from some rows. Given values are once, few, many or a class for expanded clones.

D gene: TRBD1; V gene: TRBV2; J gene: TRBJ1-1; clone size: .; CDR3 protein: CAREGQANTEAFF; CDR3 DNA: TGTGCCAGAGAAGGACAGGCGAACACTGAAGCTTTCTTT
D gene: .; V gene: TRBV19; J gene: TRBJ1-1; clone size: .; CDR3 protein: CASSPIRTGRAEAFF; CDR3 DNA: TGTGCCAGTAGTCCAATTCGGACCGGGCGGGCTGAAGCTTTCTTT
D gene: .; V gene: TRBV5-1; J gene: TRBJ2-5; clone size: .; CDR3 protein: CASSGGGRETQYF; CDR3 DNA: TGCGCCAGCAGCGGGGGGGGCAGGGAGACCCAGTACTTC
D gene: .; V gene: TRBV11-3; J gene: TRBJ2-3; clone size: .; CDR3 protein: CASSINSRPSTDTQYF; CDR3 DNA: TGTGCCAGCAGCATAAACTCTAGACCTAGCACAGATACGCAGTATTTT
D gene: .; V gene: TRBV7-9; J gene: TRBJ2-1; clone size: .; CDR3 protein: CASSSGHLSYNEQFF; CDR3 DNA: TGTGCCAGCAGCTCGGGACACCTTTCCTACAATGAGCAGTTCTTC
D gene: .; V gene: TRBV15; J gene: TRBJ1-5; clone size: once; CDR3 protein: CATSGSTGQGGNQPQHF; CDR3 DNA: TGTGCCACCAGCGGGTCGACTGGGCAGGGAGGGAATCAGCCCCAGCATTTT
D gene: .; V gene: TRBV2; J gene: TRBJ2-2; clone size: .; CDR3 protein: CASREGPNTGELFF; CDR3 DNA: TGTGCCAGCAGGGAGGGACCGAACACCGGGGAGCTGTTTTTT
D gene: .; V gene: TRBV7-6; J gene: TRBJ1-2; clone size: .; CDR3 protein: CASSPRDGNYGYTF; CDR3 DNA: TGTGCCAGCAGCCCGCGGGACGGTAACTATGGCTACACCTTC
D gene: .; V gene: TRBV11-3; J gene: TRBJ1-1; clone size: .; CDR3 protein: CASSPWGGESKGTEAFF; CDR3 DNA: TGTGCCAGCAGCCCCTGGGGGGGGGAATCCAAAGGCACTGAAGCTTTCTTT
D gene: .; V gene: TRBV4-3; J gene: TRBJ2-1; clone size: .; CDR3 protein: CASSHSLGSSYNEQFF; CDR3 DNA: TGCGCCAGCAGCCACTCACTAGGAAGCTCCTACAATGAGCAGTTCTTC
D gene: TRBD1; V gene: TRBV4-3; J gene: TRBJ1-2; clone size: few; CDR3 protein: CASSQTSQGALGDGYTF; CDR3 DNA: TGCGCCAGCAGCCAAACAAGCCAGGGGGCCCTGGGGGATGGCTACACCTTC
D gene: .; V gene: TRBV28; J gene: TRBJ2-3; clone size: .; CDR3 protein: CASSLVLSTRPDTQYF; CDR3 DNA: TGTGCCAGCAGTTTAGTACTATCCACCCGCCCAGATACGCAGTATTTT
D gene: .; V gene: TRBV7-2; J gene: TRBJ2-3; clone size: .; CDR3 protein: CASSLEWGLGTDTQYF; CDR3 DNA: TGTGCCAGCAGCTTAGAATGGGGCCTAGGCACAGATACGCAGTATTTT
D gene: .; V gene: TRBV7-6; J gene: TRBJ2-7; clone size: .; CDR3 protein: CASSLSAGPTYEQYF; CDR3 DNA: TGTGCCAGCAGCTTATCTGCAGGGCCCACCTACGAGCAGTACTTC
D gene: TRBD1; V gene: TRBV28; J gene: TRBJ1-6; clone size: .; CDR3 protein: CASSLEGTGLSPLHF; CDR3 DNA: TGTGCCAGCAGTTTAGAGGGGACAGGACTCTCACCCCTCCACTTT
D gene: .; V gene: TRBV5-1; J gene: TRBJ1-1; clone size: .; CDR3 protein: CASSQPRGDSAEAFF; CDR3 DNA: TGCGCCAGCAGCCAGCCAAGGGGTGACAGCGCTGAAGCTTTCTTT
D gene: .; V gene: TRBV6-1; J gene: TRBJ1-5; clone size: .; CDR3 protein: CASLAGVFGQPQHF; CDR3 DNA: TGTGCCAGCTTGGCAGGGGTGTTCGGGCAGCCCCAGCATTTT